This passage covers 18 T cell receptor beta chains from one sample sequenced in a study of blood T cell repertoires in COVID-19. Generated by immunoSEQ multiplex PCR, the TCRdb table keeps only in-frame clones and is missing some. The sample contains over 130,000 clones, around 85% of which appear only once. Material for sequencing was peripheral blood. These TCRs come from a man between 45 and 60 years old with acute or convalescent COVID-19.

CDR3 coding DNA: TGCGCCAGCAGCTCGGGACTGACTAGCGGGGGCCAAGAGACCCAGTACTTC. It specifies CASSSGLTSGGQETQYF. The chain has TRBV5-1 and TRBJ2-5, with 12 bases aligning to TRBD2. The CDR3 extends over 17 amino acids. Germline V CDR1 and CDR2: SGHRS, YFSETQ. Losses at the gene ends were 3 bases for V and 1 base for J; bases not matched to a gene: 7.

The chain combines TRBV19 with TRBJ1-5; 9 bases map to TRBD1. This CDR3 comprises 16 residues. With 7 bases clipped from V and 0 bases from J, the junction kept 7 bases outside the gene matches. Germline CDR1 reads LNHDA; CDR2 reads SQIVND (reference sequence). In nucleotides, the CDR3 is TGTGCCAGTATCCCGGGACAGGGTTATAGCAATCAGCCCCAGCATTTT. Protein: CASIPGQGYSNQPQHF. The entire variable domain, with the rest obtained from reference TRBV19 and TRBJ1-5, is as follows: DGGITQSPKYLFRKEGQNVTLSCEQNLNHDAMYWYRQDPGQGLRLIYYSQIVNDFQKGDIAEGYSVSREKKESFPLTVTSAQKNPTAFYLCASIPGQGYSNQPQHFGDGTRLSIL.

As to this clone: This CDR3 is also generated by other DNA sequences in the sample. The chain has TRBV6-5 and TRBJ1-2; TRBD1 might be the D (6 bases). V lost 2 bases and J lost 5, with 15 bases in between. CDR3 length: 15 amino acids. Germline V gene lookup returns CDR1 MNHEY and CDR2 SVGAGI. CDR3 sequence reads: CASSYSGGANYGYTF. The CDR3 nucleotides read TGTGCCAGCAGTTACAGTGGGGGCGCGAATTATGGCTACACCTTC.

This chain uses TRBV4-2 with TRBJ1-5, with a possible D match to TRBD1 (6 bases). This CDR3 has 15 amino acids. V lost 0 bases, J lost 6 bases, and 12 bases lay in between. The germline gives CDR1 LGHNA, CDR2 YNFKEQ. The chain's CDR3 is CASSQEITGRQPQHF. Written as DNA, the CDR3 is TGTGCCAGCAGCCAAGAAATAACAGGGCGTCAGCCCCAGCATTTT.

J is TRBJ1-1 and V is TRBV7-3; TRBD1 matches 7 bases. CDR1 is SGHTA, CDR2 FQGTGA, per germline. The CDR3 has 13 residues. V lost 8 bases and J lost 4; bases outside the gene matches: 7. For the CDR3, the DNA is TGTGCCAGCGGGACGCAGGGGGGCACTGAAGCTTTCTTT. This translates into CASGTQGGTEAFF.

The CDR3 region has the DNA TGTGCCAGTAGCACAGGGGGCGGCACTGAAGCTTTCTTT. It yields the protein CASSTGGGTEAFF. The rearrangement joins TRBV19 to TRBJ1-1; 9 bases are shared with TRBD1. The germline gives CDR1 LNHDA, CDR2 SQIVND (reference sequence). This CDR3 has 13 residues. V was clipped by 6 bases and J by 4 bases; unmatched bases: 3.

The V call is TRBV18, the J call TRBJ2-5; TRBD2 matches at 10 bases. CDR3 length: 19 amino acids. J gave up 0 bases and V 2 bases, and 12 bases lay outside the gene matches. Germline V gives CDR1 KGHSH, CDR2 LQKENI. The CDR3 here is CASSPFLAGAASYQETQYF. For the CDR3, the DNA is TGTGCCAGCTCACCATTCCTAGCGGGGGCCGCTTCGTACCAAGAGACCCAGTACTTC.

In its sample, this clone was seen once. The CDR3 is CASSYLTSGGAYEQYF. CDR3 nucleotide sequence: TGTGCCAGCAGTTATCTCACTAGCGGGGGAGCCTACGAGCAGTACTTC. The gene calls are TRBV27 and TRBJ2-7; TRBD2 aligns across 11 bases. This CDR3 spans 16 amino acids. V dropped 4 bases and J dropped 2; count of bases not matched to a gene: 7. The V gene's germline CDR1 is MNHEY and CDR2 SMNVEV (reference sequence).

CDR3 residues: CASSRPFPSNTGELFF. In nucleotides, the CDR3 is TGTGCCAGCTCACGACCTTTTCCTTCGAACACCGGGGAGCTGTTTTTT. The V gene is TRBV18, the J gene TRBJ2-2, with D hard to call. The V gene lost 4 bases and the J gene lost 0 bases, with 12 bases spanning the gap. The CDR3 consists of 16 residues. In germline, CDR1 is KGHSH, CDR2 LQKENI.

The gene calls are TRBV6-5 and TRBJ2-3, with 8 positions matching TRBD2. Unmatched junction bases numbered 6, after V lost 5 bases and J lost 5 bases. This CDR3 has 14 amino acids. Germline CDR1 and CDR2: MNHEY and SVGAGI. The DNA for the CDR3 is TGTGCCAGCAGTCAAAGCGGGGGACTAGATACGCAGTATTTT. It specifies CASSQSGGLDTQYF.

J is TRBJ2-5 and V is TRBV3-1 (or the pseudogene TRBV3-2); possible D gene TRBD1, 5 bases. V was cut by 7 bases and J by 1 base, with 13 bases left in between. CDR1 and CDR2 from the germline V gene are LGHDT and YNNKEL (reference sequence). CDR3 length: 14 residues. CDR3 region: CASKNRLVQETQYF. CDR3 DNA sequence: TGTGCCAGCAAGAACAGGCTAGTCCAAGAGACCCAGTACTTC.

This chain connects TRBV28 to TRBJ2-5; maybe TRBD1 (6 bases). Between the trimmed V and J ends, which lost 2 bases and 5 bases, there was a span of 18 bases. The germline gives CDR1 MDHEN, CDR2 SYDVKM. CDR3 length equals 16 residues. CDR3 nucleotide sequence: TGTGCCAGCAGTTTAAACGGGGCAGGGGCTCCGGAGACCCAGTACTTC. Its protein product is CASSLNGAGAPETQYF.

The chain joins TRBV5-4 to TRBJ2-7, with TRBD2 identical over 8 bases. Germline V gene data show CDR1 as SGHNT and CDR2 as YYREEE (reference sequence). This CDR3 contains 15 residues. V shed 0 bases, J shed 3 bases, and the junction held 5 bases outside the gene matches. CDR3 region: CASSLAGGGGYEQYF. As DNA, the CDR3 is TGTGCCAGCAGCTTGGCGGGAGGGGGTGGCTACGAGCAGTACTTC.

This chain joins TRBV5-1 and TRBJ2-3; maybe TRBD2 (6 bases). V was trimmed by 5 bases and J by 3 bases, leaving 16 bases between them. This CDR3 region has 15 residues. The germline CDR1 and CDR2 sequences are SGHRS and YFSETQ. Here the CDR3 reads CASSLGTRGTDTQYF. The CDR3, as DNA: TGCGCCAGCAGTCTTGGGACCCGGGGGACAGATACGCAGTATTTT.

This chain joins TRBV29-1 and TRBJ1-2; maybe TRBD1 (5 bases). The V gene's germline CDR1 is SQVTM and CDR2 ANQGSEA. CDR3 length: 10 residues. V lost 7 bases and J lost 8, with 11 bases in between. The CDR3 DNA is TGCAGCGCCCTCGGGGGAGGCTACACCTTC. Translation: CSALGGGYTF.

This CDR3 is CASSPERFDTGVTLNTEAFF. CDR3 in DNA: TGCGCCAGCAGCCCGGAAAGGTTTGACACAGGCGTGACCTTGAACACTGAAGCTTTCTTT. This sequence joins TRBV4-1 and TRBJ1-1, with a weak D call TRBD1 (5 bases). The CDR3 has 20 amino acids. V lost 4 bases to trimming and J lost 0 bases, with 27 bases between them. Germline CDR1 reads MGHRA; CDR2 reads YSYEKL.

This chain connects TRBV7-9 to TRBJ1-5, with unresolved D. V was shortened by 1 base and J by 0 bases, with 4 bases between the two germline ends. Germline CDR1 SEHNR, CDR2 FQNEAQ (reference sequence). The CDR3 spans 14 residues. The CDR3 protein is CASSLVGSNQPQHF. The CDR3 nucleotides read TGTGCCAGCAGCTTAGTCGGTAGCAATCAGCCCCAGCATTTT. Using reference TRBV7-9 and TRBJ1-5 for the parts outside the CDR3, the full variable domain is DTGVSQNPRHKITKRGQNVTFRCDPISEHNRLYWYRQTLGQGPEFLTYFQNEAQLEKSRLLSDRFSAERPKGSFSTLEIQRTEQGDSAMYLCASSLVGSNQPQHFGDGTRLSIL.

The chain has TRBV7-9 and TRBJ2-1, with 12 bases fitting TRBD2. With 5 bases clipped from V and 3 bases from J, the junction kept 5 bases outside the gene matches. Germline V gives CDR1 SEHNR, CDR2 FQNEAQ (reference sequence). This CDR3 contains 16 residues. In DNA, the CDR3 is TGTGCCAGCAGCCCGCGACTAGCGGGAGACTACAATGAGCAGTTCTTC. Translating gives CASSPRLAGDYNEQFF.